This is a list of T cell receptor beta chains from one sample in a study of T-cell memory formation after mild COVID-19. TCRdb reanalysed the 5' RACE reads using MiXCR and keeps one entry per CDR3 protein. This table has a few hundred thousand distinct CDR3 sequences, roughly 30% appearing once. Sequenced sample: PBMCs or a T cell subset sorted from them (not recorded which). Source of these receptors: an adult woman who had mild COVID-19 (a few samples of this study predate the infection). Cell type and time point are not known. CDR3s include the opening cysteine and the closing phenylalanine or tryptophan. Fields, in order: V gene, clone size, J gene, D gene, CDR3 protein. The D gene is left open where the match is weak. Clone size appears in some rows only: once, few, many, or a class for an expanded clone.

>TRBV7-3|NA|TRBJ2-3|TRBD2
CASSEGLAGVGDTQYF
>TRBV15|NA|TRBJ2-5|NA
CATSRGFTGLQKTQYF
>TRBV12-3/TRBV12-4|NA|TRBJ1-4|NA
CASSLSSHATNEKLFF
>TRBV20-1|many|TRBJ2-1|NA
CSAREGRDYNEQFF
>TRBV12-3/TRBV12-4|few|TRBJ1-3|NA
CASSLLGQRSGNTIYF
>TRBV2|few|TRBJ1-5|NA
CASSAQVNQPQHF
>TRBV4-2|few|TRBJ1-3|NA
CASSQVPGGYSGNTIYF
>TRBV6-2/TRBV6-3|NA|TRBJ2-1|NA
CASSYSSVEQFF
>TRBV7-9|few|TRBJ2-7|TRBD2
CASSPTSGRDVYEQYF
>TRBV5-1|few|TRBJ2-7|TRBD1
CASSSNPPGTGAYEQYF
>TRBV4-3|few|TRBJ2-7|NA
CASSLDPGPYEQYF
>TRBV6-4|NA|TRBJ2-6|TRBD1
CASSPGTGSPGANVLTF
>TRBV24-1|NA|TRBJ2-7|NA
CATSDRPTTGGHEQYF
>TRBV29-1|NA|TRBJ2-2|NA
CSVNSGTTGELFF
>TRBV9|NA|TRBJ1-6|NA
CASSGEGDNSPLHF
>TRBV12-3/TRBV12-4|NA|TRBJ2-5|TRBD1
CASSPLGTGGQETQYF
>TRBV20-1|few|TRBJ2-1|NA
CSARDPGSSSYNEQFF
>TRBV7-6|NA|TRBJ1-1|TRBD1
CASSSQQGLDTEAFF
>TRBV4-1|few|TRBJ1-4|NA
CASSQGARDNEKLFF
>TRBV7-6|NA|TRBJ1-2|NA
CASRGGDGYTF